This TCR beta chain is drawn from a study of cytomegalovirus exposure and HLA in healthy donors. Points from the study as a whole: Fewer N-insertions (relative to the approximately 670-donor mean) were reportedly seen in an Asian-associated ancestry cluster in a later analysis.

Remarks on this clone: Its target is not known.

Germline-derived CDR1 and CDR2 are SNHLY and FYNNEI. Between the trimmed V and J ends, which lost 7 bases and 6 bases, there was a span of 9 bases. The CDR3 sequence is 11 residues long. The primer mix had 60 Vbeta and 13 Jbeta primers. Assay used: immunoSEQ multiplex PCR; TCRdb lists only in-frame clones, some missing. There are about 190,000 clones in the sample; roughly 77% occur only once, and about 5% lies in the top ten. Source material: PBMCs. The receptor comes from a man aged 25 to 45 in good health and CMV-seropositive. V usage is TRBV2 and J usage is TRBJ1-2; the D gene is possibly TRBD1 (6 bases). Written as DNA, the CDR3 is TGTGCCAGCATGGGGGCGGATGGCTACACCTTC. As protein: CASMGADGYTF.